These 13 T cell receptor beta chains were sequenced from one sample in a study of T cell responses to AZD1222 COVID-19 vaccine. Clones were sequenced by immunoSEQ multiplex PCR, and TCRdb holds only the in-frame ones, with some missing. The sample lists more than 85,000 clones, roughly nine tenths occurring once. This specimen consisted of peripheral blood, obtained on day 0 of AZD1222 vaccination. Every receptor here comes from an adult in good health.

V is TRBV28 and J is TRBJ1-3, with TRBD1 matching over 8 bases. The V segment lost 7 bases and the J segment 0 bases; nucleotides outside the gene matches: 8. Looked up from germline, CDR1 is MDHEN and CDR2 is SYDVKM. This CDR3 comprises 16 residues. CDR3 bases: TGTGCCAGCACCACAGGACAGGGTGTCTCTGGAAACACCATATATTTT. This gives the protein CASTTGQGVSGNTIYF.

This clone was picked up a small number of times. CDR3 loop: CASSRPPNTYEQYF. For the CDR3, the DNA is TGTGCCAGCAGCCGTCCCCCCAACACGTACGAGCAGTACTTC. V usage is TRBV7-2 and J usage is TRBJ2-7; no firm D call. Germline-derived CDR1 and CDR2 are SGHTA and FQGNSA. The CDR3 contains 14 residues. Trimming removed 5 bases at V and 4 bases at J, with 15 bases between.

Comment on this clone: This same CDR3 is encoded by further DNA sequences in the sample. The chain employs TRBV27 and TRBJ1-4, with 7 positions matching TRBD1. The CDR3 spans 13 residues. V trimming: 6 bases; J trimming: 7 bases; junction bases outside the gene matches: 5. In germline, CDR1 is MNHEY, CDR2 SMNVEV (reference sequence). The CDR3 coding sequence is TGTGCCAGCAGCCCCCGGACAGGTGAAAAACTGTTTTTT. Protein sequence: CASSPRTGEKLFF. The whole variable domain, remainder taken from reference TRBV27 and TRBJ1-4, is EAQVTQNPRYLITVTGKKLTVTCSQNMNHEYMSWYRQDPGLGLRQIYYSMNVEVTDKGDVPEGYKVSRKEKRNFPLILESPSPNQTSLYFCASSPRTGEKLFFGSGTQLSVL.

The chain joins TRBV4-3 to TRBJ2-3; TRBD2 is a possible D gene (6 bases). Germline-derived CDR1 and CDR2 are LGHNA and YSLEER. This CDR3 comprises 16 residues. Trimming removed 0 bases at V and 5 bases at J, with 15 bases between. The CDR3 sequence is CASSQDLGTHRDTQYF. The DNA for the CDR3 is TGCGCCAGCAGCCAAGATCTGGGGACTCATCGAGATACGCAGTATTTT.

The V gene is TRBV28, the J gene TRBJ1-2; D is perhaps TRBD1 (5 bases). Germline assignment: CDR1 MDHEN and CDR2 SYDVKM. The germline V and J ends were trimmed by 10 bases and 2 bases, with 17 bases remaining between them. The CDR3 runs to 14 residues. The CDR3 bases are TGTGCCACCCAATGGGGGAACAGGAACTATGGCTACACCTTC. It encodes CATQWGNRNYGYTF.

The chain is built from TRBV5-1 and TRBJ2-7, with D tentatively TRBD2 (6 bases). Trimming removed 3 bases at V and 7 bases at J, with 23 bases between. Germline loops: CDR1 SGHRS, CDR2 YFSETQ. The CDR3 loop spans 16 amino acids. CDR3 coding DNA: TGCGCCAGCAGCTCGGGACTTCTTTCTGTCGAGATTGAGCAGTACTTC. It yields the protein CASSSGLLSVEIEQYF.

The J gene is TRBJ2-1, the V gene TRBV3-1 (or the pseudogene TRBV3-2), with D tentatively TRBD2 (5 bases). This CDR3 region has 13 residues. Germline V gene lookup returns CDR1 LGHDT and CDR2 YNNKEL (reference sequence). V was cut by 0 bases and J by 12 bases, with 12 bases left in between. DNA of the CDR3: TGTGCCAGCAGCCAAGACCGGGGATCTCGGCAGTTCTTC. Protein product: CASSQDRGSRQFF.

The chain is built from TRBV30 and TRBJ1-3; 7 bases align to TRBD1. After removal of 4 bases from V and 4 bases from J, the junction contained 4 bases not matched to a gene. The CDR3 consists of 13 residues. Germline values: CDR1 GTSNPN, CDR2 SVGIG (reference sequence). CDR3 coding DNA: TGTGCCTGGACGATGGACAGGGGAAACACCATATATTTT. Translated: CAWTMDRGNTIYF.

V usage is TRBV6-4 and J usage is TRBJ1-5; D is ambiguous. CDR3 length: 13 residues. Deletions cut 0 bases from V and 1 base from J, with 1 base between. The germline V gene encodes CDR1 MRHNA and CDR2 SNTAGT. CDR3 sequence: CASSDSSNQPQHF. In nucleotides, the CDR3 is TGTGCCAGCAGTGACTCGAGCAATCAGCCCCAGCATTTT.

The chain employs TRBV10-3 and TRBJ1-2, with D maybe TRBD1 (5 bases). Trimming took 4 bases from V and 4 from J, leaving 10 bases between them. The germline V gene has CDR1 ENHRY and CDR2 SYGVKD. CDR3 length: 13 residues. The chain's CDR3 is CAISGGRSYGYTF. The CDR3 nucleotides are TGTGCCATCAGTGGGGGCAGGTCCTATGGCTACACCTTC.

The chain combines TRBV14 with TRBJ2-5, with a weak D call TRBD1 (5 bases). The germline gives CDR1 SGHDN, CDR2 FVKESK. The V and J ends lost 0 bases and 2 bases respectively, with 7 bases between them. This CDR3 is 14 amino acids long. CDR3 bases: TGTGCCAGCAGCCAAGATCCAGGGCAAGAGACCCAGTACTTC. As protein: CASSQDPGQETQYF.

This chain links TRBV7-2 with TRBJ1-2, with TRBD1 matching 7 bases. The ends lost 4 bases at V and 5 bases at J; junction bases unmatched: 10. Germline CDR1 and CDR2: SGHTA and FQGNSA. This CDR3 contains 15 residues. The CDR3 DNA sequence: TGTGCCAGCAGCTCCCGACAGGGTGCGTGGTATGGCTACACCTTC. Protein sequence: CASSSRQGAWYGYTF.

J is TRBJ1-3 and V is TRBV7-8, with D uncertain. Germline CDR1 and CDR2: SGHVS and FQNEAQ. The CDR3 has 15 amino acids. V lost 3 bases and J 0 bases, leaving 9 bases between the germline ends. CDR3 sequence (DNA): TGTGCCAGCAGCTTGTCCGGTAGCTCTGGAAACACCATATATTTT. The encoded protein is CASSLSGSSGNTIYF.